This T cell receptor (beta chain) is drawn from a study of cytomegalovirus exposure and HLA in healthy donors. Findings of the study overall: The majority of CMV-associated TCR beta chains were reported as apparently HLA-restricted in a later analysis.

The PCR contained 60 Vbeta and 13 Jbeta primers. This table comes from immunoSEQ multiplex PCR, and its TCRdb copy is limited to in-frame clones, with some not included. The table lists 99,000 or so clones, roughly 79% of them singletons, with roughly 1.3% in the top ten. This clone occurred once. The antigen is unknown. The CDR3 runs 15 residues. CDR1 SGDLS and CDR2 YYNGEE come from the germline V gene. With 2 bases removed from V and 4 bases from J, the gap between germline ends came to 15 bases. This TCR came from a man in his forties or fifties in good health and CMV-seronegative. The chain combines TRBV9 with TRBJ1-2; D is ambiguous. Sequenced: PBMCs. The CDR3 nucleotides read TGTGCCAGCAGCGTGGGCGGGGTTATGGGCTATGGCTACACCTTC. This translates into CASSVGGVMGYGYTF.